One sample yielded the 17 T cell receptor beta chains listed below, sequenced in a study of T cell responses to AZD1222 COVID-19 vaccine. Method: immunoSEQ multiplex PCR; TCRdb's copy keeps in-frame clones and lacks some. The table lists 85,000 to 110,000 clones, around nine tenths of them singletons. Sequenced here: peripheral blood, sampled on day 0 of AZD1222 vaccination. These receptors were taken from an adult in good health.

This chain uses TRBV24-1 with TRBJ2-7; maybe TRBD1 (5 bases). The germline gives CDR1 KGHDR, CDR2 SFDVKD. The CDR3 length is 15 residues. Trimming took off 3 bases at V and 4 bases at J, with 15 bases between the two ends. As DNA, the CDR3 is TGTGCCACCAGTGATAAAAGTGGGGCGCCGTACGAGCAGTACTTC. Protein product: CATSDKSGAPYEQYF.

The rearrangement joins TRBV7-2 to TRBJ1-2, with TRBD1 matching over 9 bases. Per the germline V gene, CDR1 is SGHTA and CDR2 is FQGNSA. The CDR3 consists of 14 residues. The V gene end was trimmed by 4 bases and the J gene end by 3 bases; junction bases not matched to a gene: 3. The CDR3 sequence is CASSSQGADYGYTF. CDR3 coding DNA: TGTGCCAGCAGCTCACAGGGGGCCGACTATGGCTACACCTTC.

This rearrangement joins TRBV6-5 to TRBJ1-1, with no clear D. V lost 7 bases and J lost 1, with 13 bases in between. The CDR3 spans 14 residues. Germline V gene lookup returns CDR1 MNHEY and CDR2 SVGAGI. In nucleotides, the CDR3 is TGTGCCAGCATCCCCGGGAGGGCGAACACTGAAGCTTTCTTT. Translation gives CASIPGRANTEAFF.

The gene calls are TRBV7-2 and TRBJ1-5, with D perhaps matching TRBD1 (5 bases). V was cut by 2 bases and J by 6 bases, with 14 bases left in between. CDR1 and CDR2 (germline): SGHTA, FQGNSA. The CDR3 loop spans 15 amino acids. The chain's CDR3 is CASSLQDWGGQPQHF. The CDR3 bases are TGTGCCAGCAGCTTACAGGACTGGGGGGGTCAGCCCCAGCATTTT.

CDR3 DNA sequence: TGTGCCAGCAGTTTGACAGTTCGCGAGCAGTACTTC. This encodes CASSLTVREQYF. The gene calls are TRBV28 and TRBJ2-7; TRBD1 might be the D (5 bases). Trimming took 3 bases from V and 6 from J, leaving 9 bases between them. CDR3 size: 12 residues. Germline-derived CDR1 and CDR2 are MDHEN and SYDVKM.

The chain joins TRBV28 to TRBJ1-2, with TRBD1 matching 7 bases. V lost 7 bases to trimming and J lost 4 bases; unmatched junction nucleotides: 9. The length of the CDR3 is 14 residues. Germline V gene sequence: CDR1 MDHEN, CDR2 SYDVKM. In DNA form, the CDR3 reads TGTGCCAGCACCCCTGGACAGGTTCTCTATGGCTACACCTTC. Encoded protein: CASTPGQVLYGYTF.

The CDR3 sequence: CATSDADRDSYGYTF. CDR3 DNA: TGTGCCACCAGTGACGCTGACAGGGATAGCTATGGCTACACCTTC. The chain links TRBV24-1 to TRBJ1-2; 7 bases line up with TRBD1. V trimming: 4 bases; J trimming: 4 bases; junction bases outside the gene matches: 8. The CDR3 is 15 residues long. Looked up from germline, CDR1 is KGHDR and CDR2 is SFDVKD.

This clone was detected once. The CDR3 DNA is TGTGCCAGCAGTTACTTAGATGGGGCACAGGAGACCCAGTACTTC. Its protein is CASSYLDGAQETQYF. The chain couples TRBV6-5 to TRBJ2-5, with a weak D call TRBD1 (5 bases). CDR1 and CDR2 from the germline V gene are MNHEY and SVGAGI. This CDR3 has 15 amino acids. Trimming shortened V by 1 base and J by 5 bases, and 14 bases separated the two germline ends.

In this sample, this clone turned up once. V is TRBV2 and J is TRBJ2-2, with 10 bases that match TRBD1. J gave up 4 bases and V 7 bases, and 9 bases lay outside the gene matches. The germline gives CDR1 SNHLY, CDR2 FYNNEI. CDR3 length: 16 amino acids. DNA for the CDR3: TGTGCCAGCAAGGGAGGACAGGGGGTTTTCACCGGGGAGCTGTTTTTT. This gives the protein CASKGGQGVFTGELFF.

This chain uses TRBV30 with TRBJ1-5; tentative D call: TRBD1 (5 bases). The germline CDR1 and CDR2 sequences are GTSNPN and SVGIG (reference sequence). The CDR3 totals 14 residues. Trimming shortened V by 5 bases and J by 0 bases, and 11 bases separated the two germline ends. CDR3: CAWRTFNSNQPQHF. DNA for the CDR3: TGTGCCTGGCGGACATTTAATAGCAATCAGCCCCAGCATTTT.

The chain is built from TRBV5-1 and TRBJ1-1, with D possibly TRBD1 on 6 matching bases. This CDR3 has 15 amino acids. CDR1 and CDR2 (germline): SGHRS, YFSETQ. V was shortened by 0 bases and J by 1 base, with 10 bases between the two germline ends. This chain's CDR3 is CASSLGGTTNTEAFF. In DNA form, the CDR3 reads TGCGCCAGCAGCTTGGGGGGGACAACGAACACTGAAGCTTTCTTT.

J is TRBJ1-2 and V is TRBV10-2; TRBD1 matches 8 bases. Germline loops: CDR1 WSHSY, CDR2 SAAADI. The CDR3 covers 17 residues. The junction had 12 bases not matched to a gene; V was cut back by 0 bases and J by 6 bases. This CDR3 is CASSESRGQAFIDGYTF. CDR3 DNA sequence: TGCGCCAGCAGTGAGTCGAGGGGACAGGCCTTTATCGATGGCTACACCTTC.

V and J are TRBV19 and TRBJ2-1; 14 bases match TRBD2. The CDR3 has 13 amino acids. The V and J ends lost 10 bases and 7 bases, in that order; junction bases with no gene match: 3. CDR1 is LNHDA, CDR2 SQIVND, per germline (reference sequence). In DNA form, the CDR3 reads TGTGCCACTGGACTAGCGGGGGGAAATGAGCAGTTCTTC. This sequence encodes CATGLAGGNEQFF.

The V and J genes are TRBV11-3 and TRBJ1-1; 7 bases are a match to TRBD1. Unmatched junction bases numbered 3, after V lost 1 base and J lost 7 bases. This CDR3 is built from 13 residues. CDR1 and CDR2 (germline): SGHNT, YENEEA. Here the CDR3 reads CASSLGQGHEAFF. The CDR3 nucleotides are TGTGCCAGCAGCTTAGGACAGGGCCATGAAGCTTTCTTT.

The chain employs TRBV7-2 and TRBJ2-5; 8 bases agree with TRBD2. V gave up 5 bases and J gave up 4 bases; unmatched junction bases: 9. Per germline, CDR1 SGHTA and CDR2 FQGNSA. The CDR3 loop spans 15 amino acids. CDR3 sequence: CASSPLAGRRETQYF. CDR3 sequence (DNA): TGTGCCAGCAGCCCCTTAGCGGGGAGAAGAGAGACCCAGTACTTC.

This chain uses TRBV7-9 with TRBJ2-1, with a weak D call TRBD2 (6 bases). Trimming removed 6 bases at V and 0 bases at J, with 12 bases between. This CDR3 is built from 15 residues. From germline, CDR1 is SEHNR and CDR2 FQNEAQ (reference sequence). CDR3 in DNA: TGTGCCAGCAGACCACGGGGGACCTCCTACAATGAGCAGTTCTTC. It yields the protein CASRPRGTSYNEQFF.

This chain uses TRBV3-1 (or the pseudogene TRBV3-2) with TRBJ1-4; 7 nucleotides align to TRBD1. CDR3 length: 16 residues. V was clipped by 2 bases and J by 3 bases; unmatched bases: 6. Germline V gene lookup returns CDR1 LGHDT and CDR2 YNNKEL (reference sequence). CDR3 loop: CASSQLGGAANEKLFF. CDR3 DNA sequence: TGTGCCAGCAGCCAACTAGGGGGCGCGGCTAATGAAAAACTGTTTTTT.